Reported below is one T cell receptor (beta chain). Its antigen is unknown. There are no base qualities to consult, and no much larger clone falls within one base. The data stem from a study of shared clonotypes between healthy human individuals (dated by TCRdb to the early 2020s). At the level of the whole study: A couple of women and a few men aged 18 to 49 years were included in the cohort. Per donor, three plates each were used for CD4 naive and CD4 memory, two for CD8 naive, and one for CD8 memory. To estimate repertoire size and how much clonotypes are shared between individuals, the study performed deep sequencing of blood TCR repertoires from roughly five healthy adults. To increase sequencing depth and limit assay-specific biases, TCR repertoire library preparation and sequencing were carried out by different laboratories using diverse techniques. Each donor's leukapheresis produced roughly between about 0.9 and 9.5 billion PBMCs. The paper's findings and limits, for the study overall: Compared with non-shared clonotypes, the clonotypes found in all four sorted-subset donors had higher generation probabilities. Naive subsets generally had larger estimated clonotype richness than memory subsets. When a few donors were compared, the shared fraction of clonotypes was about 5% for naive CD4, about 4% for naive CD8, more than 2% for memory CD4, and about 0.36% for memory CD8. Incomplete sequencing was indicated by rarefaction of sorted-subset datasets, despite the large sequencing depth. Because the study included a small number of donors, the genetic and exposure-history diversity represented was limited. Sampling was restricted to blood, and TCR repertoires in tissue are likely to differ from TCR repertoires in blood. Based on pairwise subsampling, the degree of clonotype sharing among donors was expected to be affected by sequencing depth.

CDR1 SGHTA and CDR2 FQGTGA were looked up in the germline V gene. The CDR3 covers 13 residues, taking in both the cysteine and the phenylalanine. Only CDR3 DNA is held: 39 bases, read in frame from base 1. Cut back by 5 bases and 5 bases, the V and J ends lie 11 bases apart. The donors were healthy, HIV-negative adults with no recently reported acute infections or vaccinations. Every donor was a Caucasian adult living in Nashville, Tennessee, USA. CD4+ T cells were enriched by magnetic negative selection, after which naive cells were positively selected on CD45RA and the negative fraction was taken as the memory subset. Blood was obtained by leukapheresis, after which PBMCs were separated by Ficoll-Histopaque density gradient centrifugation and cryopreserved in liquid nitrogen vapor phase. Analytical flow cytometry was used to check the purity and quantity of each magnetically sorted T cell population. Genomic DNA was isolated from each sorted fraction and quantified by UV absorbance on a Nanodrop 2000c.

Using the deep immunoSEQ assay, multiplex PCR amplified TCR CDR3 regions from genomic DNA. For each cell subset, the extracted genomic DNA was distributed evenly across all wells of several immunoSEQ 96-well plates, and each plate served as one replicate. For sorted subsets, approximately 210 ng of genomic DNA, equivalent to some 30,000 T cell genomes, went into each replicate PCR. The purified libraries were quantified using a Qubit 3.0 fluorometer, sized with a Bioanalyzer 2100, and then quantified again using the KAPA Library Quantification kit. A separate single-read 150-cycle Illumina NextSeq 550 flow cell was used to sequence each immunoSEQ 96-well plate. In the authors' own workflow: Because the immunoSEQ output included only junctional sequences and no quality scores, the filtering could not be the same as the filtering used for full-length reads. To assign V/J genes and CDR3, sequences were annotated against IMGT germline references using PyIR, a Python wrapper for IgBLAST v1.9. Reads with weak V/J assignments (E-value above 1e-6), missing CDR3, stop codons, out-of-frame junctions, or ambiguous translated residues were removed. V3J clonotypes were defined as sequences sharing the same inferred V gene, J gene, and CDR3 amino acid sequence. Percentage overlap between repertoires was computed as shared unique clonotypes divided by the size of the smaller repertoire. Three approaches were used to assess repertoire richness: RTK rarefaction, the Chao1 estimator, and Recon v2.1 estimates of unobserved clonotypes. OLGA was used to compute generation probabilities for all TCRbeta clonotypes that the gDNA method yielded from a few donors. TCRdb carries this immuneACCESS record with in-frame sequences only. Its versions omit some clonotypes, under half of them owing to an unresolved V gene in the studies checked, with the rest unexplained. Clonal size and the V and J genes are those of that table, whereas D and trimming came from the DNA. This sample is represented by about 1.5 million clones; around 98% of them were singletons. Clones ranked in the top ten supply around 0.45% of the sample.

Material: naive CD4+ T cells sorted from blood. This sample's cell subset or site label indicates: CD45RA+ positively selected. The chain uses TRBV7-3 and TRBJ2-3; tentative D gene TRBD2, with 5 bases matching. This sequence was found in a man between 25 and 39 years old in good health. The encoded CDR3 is CASSKLGGDTQYF. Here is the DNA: TGTGCCAGCAGCAAACTAGGCGGAGATACGCAGTATTTT.